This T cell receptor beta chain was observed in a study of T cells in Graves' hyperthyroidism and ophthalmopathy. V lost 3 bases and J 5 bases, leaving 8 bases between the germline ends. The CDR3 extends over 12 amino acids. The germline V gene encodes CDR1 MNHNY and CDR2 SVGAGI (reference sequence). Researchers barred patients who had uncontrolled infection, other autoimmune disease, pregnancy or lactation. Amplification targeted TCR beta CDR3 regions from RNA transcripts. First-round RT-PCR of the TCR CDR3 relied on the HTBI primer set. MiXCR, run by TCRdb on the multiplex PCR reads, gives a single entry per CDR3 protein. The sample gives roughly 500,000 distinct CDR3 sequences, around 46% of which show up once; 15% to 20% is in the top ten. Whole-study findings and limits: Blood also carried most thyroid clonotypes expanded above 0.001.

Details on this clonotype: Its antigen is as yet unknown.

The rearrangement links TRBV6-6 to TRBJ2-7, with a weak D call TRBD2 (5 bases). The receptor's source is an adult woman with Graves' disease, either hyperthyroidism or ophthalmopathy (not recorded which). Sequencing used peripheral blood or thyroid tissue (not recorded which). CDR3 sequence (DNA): TGTGCCAGCAGTTATCGGGATAACGAGCAGTACTTC. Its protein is CASSYRDNEQYF.